This T cell receptor beta chain was documented in a study of blood T cell repertoires in COVID-19. The method was immunoSEQ multiplex PCR; TCRdb's version includes in-frame clones alone and lacks a portion of them. Altogether about 300,000 clones are present, roughly 88% being singletons, with the ten largest covering about 2%. The ends were cut back, 3 bases at V and 4 bases at J, with 22 bases in the middle. Germline values: CDR1 DFQATT, CDR2 SNEGSKA (reference sequence). CDR3 length equals 16 residues. Material: PBMCs or T cells enriched from blood (not recorded which). This clonotype originated in a man aged 25-40 years who had recovered from COVID-19. The gene calls are TRBV20-1 and TRBJ2-7; weak D call: TRBD2 (7 bases). The CDR3 DNA reads TGCAGTGCTAGTTATGGTCGGGGGGCGCAGGTATACGAGCAGTACTTC. Protein sequence: CSASYGRGAQVYEQYF.